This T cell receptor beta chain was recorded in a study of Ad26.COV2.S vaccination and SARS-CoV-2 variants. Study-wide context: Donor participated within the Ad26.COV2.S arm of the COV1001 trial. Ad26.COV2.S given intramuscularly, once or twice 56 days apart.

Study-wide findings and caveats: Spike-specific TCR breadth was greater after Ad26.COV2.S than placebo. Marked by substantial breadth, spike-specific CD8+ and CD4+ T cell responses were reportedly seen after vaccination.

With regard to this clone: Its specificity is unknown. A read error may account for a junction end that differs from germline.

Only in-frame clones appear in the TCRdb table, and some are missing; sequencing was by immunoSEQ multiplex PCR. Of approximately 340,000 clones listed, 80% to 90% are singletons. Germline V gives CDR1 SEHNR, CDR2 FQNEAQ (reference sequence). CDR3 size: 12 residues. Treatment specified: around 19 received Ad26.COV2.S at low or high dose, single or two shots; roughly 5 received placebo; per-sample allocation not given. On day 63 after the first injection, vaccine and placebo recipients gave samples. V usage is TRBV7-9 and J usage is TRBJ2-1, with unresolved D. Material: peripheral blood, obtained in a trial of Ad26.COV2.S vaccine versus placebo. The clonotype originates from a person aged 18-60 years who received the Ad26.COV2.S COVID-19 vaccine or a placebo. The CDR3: CASSIAQDSKFF. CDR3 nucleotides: TGTGCCAGCAGCATAGCCCAGGATTCAAAGTTCTTC.